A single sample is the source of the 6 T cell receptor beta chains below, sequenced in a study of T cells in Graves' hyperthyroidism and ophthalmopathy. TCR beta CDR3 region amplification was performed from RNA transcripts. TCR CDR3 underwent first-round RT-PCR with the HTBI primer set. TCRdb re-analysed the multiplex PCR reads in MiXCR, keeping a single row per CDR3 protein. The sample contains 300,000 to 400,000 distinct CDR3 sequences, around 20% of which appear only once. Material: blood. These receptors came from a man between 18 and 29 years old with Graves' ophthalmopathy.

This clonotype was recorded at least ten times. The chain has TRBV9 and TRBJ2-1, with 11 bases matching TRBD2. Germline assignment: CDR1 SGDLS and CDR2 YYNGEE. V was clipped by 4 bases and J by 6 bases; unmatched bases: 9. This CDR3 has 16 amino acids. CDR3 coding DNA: TGTGCCAGCAGCACAATAGCGGGGGGGCCGGTCAATGAGCAGTTCTTC. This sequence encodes CASSTIAGGPVNEQFF.

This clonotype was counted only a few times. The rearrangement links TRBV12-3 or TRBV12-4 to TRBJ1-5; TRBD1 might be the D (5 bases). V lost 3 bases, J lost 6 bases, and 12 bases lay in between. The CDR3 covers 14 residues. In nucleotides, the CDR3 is TGTGCCAGCAGTTTGGGGGTTGGAAGTCAGCCCCAGCATTTT. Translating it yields CASSLGVGSQPQHF.

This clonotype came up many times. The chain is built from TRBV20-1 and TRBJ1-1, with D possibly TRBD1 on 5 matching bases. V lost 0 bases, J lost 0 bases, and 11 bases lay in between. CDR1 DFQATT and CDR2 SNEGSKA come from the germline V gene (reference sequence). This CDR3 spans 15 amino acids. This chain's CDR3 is CSARDSGGMNTEAFF. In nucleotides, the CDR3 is TGCAGTGCTAGAGATTCCGGGGGAATGAACACTGAAGCTTTCTTT.

The CDR3 sequence is CATSRDMASSYNEQFF. The CDR3 DNA is TGTGCCACCAGCAGAGATATGGCTAGCTCCTACAATGAGCAGTTCTTC. The chain combines TRBV15 with TRBJ2-1; the D is unclear. Deletions cut 0 bases from V and 0 bases from J, with 9 bases between. Germline V gives CDR1 LNHNV, CDR2 YYDKDF (reference sequence). The CDR3 is made up of 16 amino acids.

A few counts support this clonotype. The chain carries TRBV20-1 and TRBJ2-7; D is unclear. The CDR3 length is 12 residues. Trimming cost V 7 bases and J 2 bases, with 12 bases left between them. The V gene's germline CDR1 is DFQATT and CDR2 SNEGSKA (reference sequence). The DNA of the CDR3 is TGCAGTGAGTCCAGGCCAACCTACGAGCAGTACTTC. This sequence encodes CSESRPTYEQYF.

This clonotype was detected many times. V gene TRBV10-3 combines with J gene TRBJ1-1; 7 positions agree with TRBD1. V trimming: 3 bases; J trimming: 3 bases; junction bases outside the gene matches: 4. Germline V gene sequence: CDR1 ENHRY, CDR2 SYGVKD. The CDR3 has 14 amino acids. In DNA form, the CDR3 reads TGTGCCATCAGTGAACAACAGGGGTACACTGAAGCTTTCTTT. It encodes CAISEQQGYTEAFF.